Listed below are T cell receptor beta chains from one sample, sequenced in a study of shared clonotypes between healthy human individuals. Measured with immunoSEQ multiplex PCR; TCRdb has only the in-frame clones, and not every one. The table has about half a million clones, about 78% seen once. Sequences were obtained from PBMCs. These receptor sequences come from a woman between 35 and 50 years old in good health. Some clones in this sample may be carry-over from other donors' samples. CDR3s include the opening cysteine and the closing phenylalanine or tryptophan. D genes are given only for firm matches. Size is stated for part of the rows, as once, few or many counts, or as a class when the clone is expanded.

j_call,v_call,d_call,clone_size,cdr3_aa,cdr3_nt
TRBJ2-5,TRBV5-4,TRBD1,NA,CASSLARTGQETQYF,TGTGCCAGCAGCTTGGCCCGGACAGGACAAGAGACCCAGTACTTC
TRBJ2-3,TRBV11-3,NA,NA,CASSLAQSTDTQYF,TGTGCCAGCAGCTTAGCACAGAGCACAGATACGCAGTATTTT
TRBJ2-5,TRBV5-1,NA,once,CASSFGGYQETQYF,TGCGCCAGCAGCTTCGGAGGATACCAAGAGACCCAGTACTTC
TRBJ2-1,TRBV4-1,TRBD2,NA,CASSRTTSGVYNEQFF,TGCGCCAGCAGCCGAACGACTAGCGGGGTGTACAATGAGCAGTTCTTC
TRBJ2-1,TRBV5-1,NA,NA,CASRQQLSSYNEQFF,TGCGCCAGCAGACAGCAGCTCAGCTCCTACAATGAGCAGTTCTTC
TRBJ2-7,TRBV19,NA,NA,CASSNGWSYEQYF,TGTGCCAGTAGTAATGGCTGGAGCTACGAGCAGTACTTC
TRBJ1-4,TRBV6-6,NA,NA,CASTNQRAGEKLFF,TGTGCCAGCACCAACCAGCGGGCAGGGGAAAAACTGTTTTTT
TRBJ2-7,TRBV7-2,NA,NA,CASSLSGGRYEQYF,TGTGCCAGCAGCTTGTCCGGCGGACGGTACGAGCAGTACTTC
TRBJ2-2,TRBV4-2,NA,NA,CASSQVEAGELFF,TGTGCCAGCAGCCAAGTGGAGGCCGGGGAGCTGTTTTTT
TRBJ2-1,TRBV30,TRBD2,few,CAFGLAGQPYNEQFF,TGTGCCTTTGGACTAGCGGGACAACCCTACAATGAGCAGTTCTTC
TRBJ2-5,TRBV4-1,NA,once,CASSRDSLETQYF,TGCGCCAGCAGCCGAGACAGCCTTGAAACCCAGTACTTC
TRBJ1-1,TRBV7-9,NA,NA,CASSLGQGWTEAFF,TGTGCCAGCAGCTTAGGTCAGGGATGGACTGAAGCTTTCTTT
TRBJ1-2,TRBV30,NA,NA,CAWSDVGFYGYTF,TGTGCCTGGAGTGATGTGGGGTTTTATGGCTACACCTTC
TRBJ2-3,TRBV14,NA,NA,CASSQATRVSDTQYF,TGTGCCAGCAGCCAAGCAACGAGAGTTTCAGATACGCAGTATTTT
TRBJ1-1,TRBV7-3,NA,NA,CASSLSSRGEAFF,TGTGCCAGCAGCTTATCCTCAAGGGGTGAAGCTTTCTTT
TRBJ2-2,TRBV5-1,TRBD2,once,CASSPGLAGGNTGELFF,TGCGCCAGCAGCCCGGGACTAGCGGGCGGGAACACCGGGGAGCTGTTTTTT
TRBJ1-2,TRBV5-4,NA,many,CASSFWGAAHGYTF,TGTGCCAGCAGCTTCTGGGGGGCGGCCCATGGCTACACCTTC
TRBJ1-3,TRBV7-2,NA,NA,CASSLEISSGNTIYF,TGTGCCAGCAGCTTAGAGATTAGCTCTGGAAACACCATATATTTT
TRBJ2-7,TRBV6-1,NA,NA,CASTRSSYEQYF,TGTGCCAGCACGAGGAGCTCCTACGAGCAGTACTTC
TRBJ2-7,TRBV28,NA,NA,CASRGGSSYEQYF,TGTGCCAGCAGAGGGGGGAGCTCCTACGAGCAGTACTTC
TRBJ2-7,TRBV5-1,NA,NA,CASSPTVSYEQYF,TGCGCCAGCAGCCCGACAGTCTCCTACGAGCAGTACTTC
TRBJ1-1,TRBV30,NA,NA,CAWNGGSTEAFF,TGTGCCTGGAATGGGGGATCCACTGAAGCTTTCTTT
TRBJ2-7,TRBV9,NA,NA,CASSVAPGKGYEQYF,TGTGCCAGCAGCGTAGCCCCCGGAAAAGGCTACGAGCAGTACTTC
TRBJ2-6,TRBV2,NA,NA,CASSDRLLSGANVLTF,TGTGCCAGCAGTGATAGGCTGTTATCTGGGGCCAACGTCCTGACTTTC
TRBJ2-7,TRBV19,TRBD1,NA,CASSTTRDSFEQYF,TGTGCCAGTAGTACAACCCGGGACAGCTTCGAGCAGTACTTC
TRBJ2-5,TRBV5-1,NA,NA,CASSPSSQETQYF,TGCGCCAGCAGTCCGTCCAGCCAAGAGACCCAGTACTTC
TRBJ2-1,TRBV5-4,NA,NA,CASKRSGDDNEQFF,TGTGCCAGCAAAAGAAGCGGAGACGACAATGAGCAGTTCTTC
TRBJ1-1,TRBV6-1,NA,NA,CASRAGTQELRAFF,TGTGCCAGCAGGGCGGGGACCCAGGAACTTCGGGCTTTCTTT
TRBJ1-5,TRBV28,NA,NA,CASSRRAGRQPQHF,TGTGCCAGCAGCCGCCGGGCAGGGCGCCAGCCCCAGCATTTT
TRBJ2-1,TRBV28,TRBD2,NA,CASRTSGRYNEQFF,TGTGCCAGCAGAACTAGCGGGAGGTACAATGAGCAGTTCTTC
TRBJ1-4,TRBV7-2,NA,NA,CASSLQGSHNEKLFF,TGTGCCAGCAGCTTACAAGGCAGCCATAATGAAAAACTGTTTTTT
TRBJ1-3,TRBV5-1,NA,NA,CASSLGSVDTIYF,TGCGCCAGCAGCTTGGGAAGTGTCGACACCATATATTTT
TRBJ1-1,TRBV7-2,NA,few,CASSLAVGARFEAFF,TGTGCCAGCAGCTTAGCAGTAGGGGCTCGTTTTGAAGCTTTCTTT
TRBJ1-2,TRBV19,NA,NA,CASSISAGTGILYGYTF,TGTGCCAGTAGTATCTCCGCCGGGACGGGCATTCTCTATGGCTACACCTTC
TRBJ2-2,TRBV2,NA,NA,CASSYGGELFF,TGTGCCAGCAGTTACGGCGGGGAGCTGTTTTTT
TRBJ2-1,TRBV10-2,TRBD2,NA,CASSRLAGDEQFF,TGCGCCAGCAGTAGGCTAGCGGGAGATGAGCAGTTCTTC
TRBJ2-5,TRBV11-2,NA,NA,CASSLWLETQYF,TGTGCCAGCAGCTTATGGCTGGAGACCCAGTACTTC
TRBJ2-1,TRBV18,NA,once,CASSPPWRTNEQFF,TGTGCCAGCTCACCACCCTGGCGAACGAATGAGCAGTTCTTC
TRBJ1-2,TRBV9,NA,NA,CASSVTPGGLGYGYTF,TGTGCCAGCAGCGTTACCCCCGGGGGGCTGGGCTATGGCTACACCTTC
TRBJ2-7,TRBV5-1,TRBD2,NA,CASSLVISGSSYEQYF,TGCGCCAGCAGCTTGGTTATTAGCGGGAGCTCCTACGAGCAGTACTTC
TRBJ1-2,TRBV27,NA,once,CASSFQVPNGYTF,TGTGCCAGCAGTTTCCAGGTCCCCAATGGCTACACCTTC
TRBJ2-1,TRBV7-9,TRBD2,NA,CASSLGFGLAGGPYNEQFF,TGTGCCAGCAGCTTAGGTTTTGGCCTAGCGGGAGGGCCCTACAATGAGCAGTTCTTC
TRBJ1-2,TRBV6-6,NA,NA,CASSYSRTTEGGYTF,TGTGCCAGCAGTTACTCGAGGACCACGGAAGGGGGCTACACCTTC
TRBJ1-5,TRBV19,NA,NA,CASTRGAGSNQPQHF,TGTGCCAGTACCCGCGGCGCAGGTAGCAATCAGCCCCAGCATTTT
TRBJ2-2,TRBV4-2,TRBD2,NA,CASSQFFVGLAGSGELFF,TGTGCCAGCAGCCAATTCTTCGTGGGGCTAGCGGGATCCGGGGAGCTGTTTTTT
TRBJ2-5,TRBV15,NA,NA,CATSRDLGAGETQYF,TGTGCCACCAGCAGAGATCTGGGGGCAGGGGAGACCCAGTACTTC
TRBJ1-2,TRBV10-3,NA,NA,CAISEQPHYGYTF,TGTGCCATCAGTGAGCAACCCCACTATGGCTACACCTTC
TRBJ1-5,TRBV28,NA,NA,CASNPQGLNQPQHF,TGTGCCAGCAACCCCCAAGGGCTTAATCAGCCCCAGCATTTT